What follows describes a single TCR beta chain. Its antigen is unknown. No per-base quality is available; no much larger clone lies one base away. CDR1 LGHNT and CDR2 FRNRAP were looked up in the germline V gene. Trimming removed 5 bases from V and 6 bases from J; the gene matches leave 4 bases unexplained. Taken from cysteine to phenylalanine, the CDR3 has 13 residues. Only CDR3 DNA remains: 39 bases, in frame from the first base. This sample is part of a study of shared clonotypes between healthy human individuals (dated by TCRdb to about 2020). Looking at the study overall: A couple of women and three men aged 18 to 49 years were included in the cohort. To estimate repertoire size and how much clonotype sharing occurs between individuals, the study deeply sequenced the blood TCR repertoires of several healthy adults. Leukapheresis yielded between about 0.9 and 10 billion PBMCs per donor. For each donor, CD4 naive and CD4 memory were each run on three plates, CD8 naive on two plates, and CD8 memory on one plate. To increase sequencing depth and limit assay-specific biases, TCR repertoire library preparation and sequencing were carried out by different laboratories using diverse techniques. Beyond this particular receptor, the publication reports: Compared with non-shared clonotypes, clonotypes shared by all four sorted-subset donors had higher generation probabilities. Larger estimated clonotype richness was generally found for naive subsets than for memory subsets. Incomplete sequencing was indicated by rarefaction of sorted-subset datasets, despite the large sequencing depth. Pairwise subsampling indicated that sequencing depth was expected to affect the degree of clonotype sharing among donors. The genetic and exposure-history diversity represented was limited by the small number of donors. Sampling was restricted to blood, and TCR repertoires in tissues likely differ from the TCR repertoires found in blood. About 5% of naive CD4, around 4% of naive CD8, about 2.4% of memory CD4, and 0.4% of memory CD8 clonotypes were shared across several donors.

CD8 naive samples were obtained by positive selection for CCR7 among CD45RO-negative cells, yielding a CD45RA+CCR7+ population from which TemRA cells were excluded. Healthy HIV-negative adults with no recently reported acute infections or vaccinations were included as donors. Only Caucasian adults living in Nashville, Tennessee, USA were represented among the donors. Blood was obtained by leukapheresis, after which PBMCs were separated by Ficoll-Histopaque density gradient centrifugation and cryopreserved in liquid nitrogen vapor phase. Analytical flow cytometry was used to check the purity and quantity of each magnetically sorted T cell population. Genomic DNA was isolated from each sorted fraction and quantified by UV absorbance on a Nanodrop 2000c. Using the deep immunoSEQ assay, multiplex PCR amplified TCR CDR3 regions from genomic DNA. Genomic DNA extracted from each cell subset was distributed evenly over all wells of several immunoSEQ 96-well plates, and each plate served as one replicate. For sorted subsets, around 200 ng genomic DNA, equal to 30,000 to 35,000 T cell genomes, was loaded into each replicate PCR. Purified libraries were measured with a Qubit 3.0 fluorometer, size-checked on a Bioanalyzer 2100, and measured again with the KAPA Library Quantification kit. Each immunoSEQ 96-well plate was sequenced on its own single-read 150-cycle Illumina NextSeq 550 flow cell. The authors processed their data as follows. Because the immunoSEQ output held only junctional sequences and lacked quality scores, the filtering could not match the filtering applied to full-length reads. Sequences were annotated with PyIR, a Python wrapper for IgBLAST v1.9, and V/J genes and CDR3 were assigned using IMGT germline references. Reads were filtered out if the reads had weak V/J assignments (E-value above 1e-6), no CDR3, stop codons, out-of-frame junctions, or ambiguous translated residues. V3J clonotypes were defined as sequences sharing an identical inferred V gene, J gene, and CDR3 amino acid sequence. To compute the percentage overlap between repertoires, the number of shared unique clonotypes was divided by the size of the smaller repertoire. Repertoire richness was assessed with RTK rarefaction, the Chao1 estimator, and Recon v2.1 estimates of unobserved clonotypes. For all TCRbeta clonotypes obtained by the gDNA method from a handful of donors, generation probabilities were computed with OLGA. TCRdb provides this immuneACCESS table in a form limited to in-frame rearrangements. Some clones are lacking; in checked studies, under half of them reflect an unresolved V gene, and why the rest are absent is not known. The V and J calls and clone size come from that table; D and trimming were worked out from the DNA. The sample table holds 660,000 or so clones, of which 95% to 97% were seen once. Roughly 0.12% of the sample rests with the top ten.

The receptor was derived from a woman aged 30 to 39 in good health. Sequenced material: naive CD8+ T cells sorted from blood. Per the publication, the cell subset or site label means: CD45RA+CCR7+. This receptor chain uses TRBV12-5 and TRBJ1-2; TRBD1 fits 9 bases in the junction. The sequenced DNA is TGTGCTAGTGGTACAGGGACAGGGAATGGCTACACCTTC. This encodes CASGTGTGNGYTF.